The present T cell receptor (beta chain) was sequenced within a study of control samples from healthy donors and cancer patients. Only in-frame clones appear in the TCRdb table, and some are missing; sequencing was by immunoSEQ multiplex PCR. The sample has 80,000 or so clones, roughly 94% seen once. The germline V gene has CDR1 MNHEY and CDR2 SMNVEV (reference sequence). Trimming cost V 6 bases and J 8 bases; bases outside gene matches: 11. The CDR3 extends over 15 amino acids. Sequencing was done on a sample of blood. This sequence joins TRBV27 and TRBJ2-1, with 9 nucleotides matching TRBD2. This TCR was recovered from a woman in her thirties or forties in good health. The CDR3 bases are TGTGCCAGCAGCCCGCTAGCGGGATTAGTGGATGAGCAGTTCTTC. Amino acids: CASSPLAGLVDEQFF.